This T cell receptor (beta chain) is drawn from a study of blood T cell repertoires in COVID-19. Clones were read by immunoSEQ multiplex PCR, and TCRdb kept only the in-frame ones, dropping some. The sample holds tens of thousands of clones, roughly 85% seen once. The sample was peripheral blood. The sequence derives from a woman aged 55-70 years with acute or convalescent COVID-19.

The CDR3 loop is CSVRREAGKLFF. The CDR3 DNA follows: TGCAGCGTTCGTCGGGAGGCTGGAAAACTGTTTTTT. V gene TRBV29-1 combines with J gene TRBJ1-4; D not resolved. The CDR3 extends over 12 amino acids. Trimming took 5 bases from V and 10 from J, leaving 14 bases between them. Per germline, CDR1 SQVTM and CDR2 ANQGSEA.